Listed here are 6 T cell receptor beta chains from one sample, sequenced in a study of blood T cells in healthy people across ages. For the second PCR, which ran for roughly 7 to 11 cycles, a sample-barcoded 5' primer and a J-beta primer mix were used. TCRdb used MiXCR to reprocess the 5' RACE reads, holding one entry per CDR3 protein. The sample comprises 1.4 million or so distinct CDR3 sequences, 42% of which are singletons, and 4% rests with the top ten. Sequenced: blood. The receptors stem from a woman aged 18-35 years in good health.

This clonotype was seen at least ten times. The V call is TRBV5-6, the J call TRBJ2-3; the match to TRBD2 covers 10 bases. The CDR3 runs 15 residues. After removal of 2 bases from V and 1 base from J, the junction contained 1 base not matched to a gene. Germline V gene lookup returns CDR1 SGHDT and CDR2 YYEEEE. CDR3 sequence reads: CASSFGTSGTDTQYF. The CDR3 nucleotides are TGTGCCAGCAGCTTCGGGACTAGCGGCACAGATACGCAGTATTTT.

The sample holds one count of this clonotype. The genes are TRBV7-3 and TRBJ2-5; 9 bases align to TRBD2. V gave up 1 base and J gave up 2 bases; unmatched junction bases: 11. Germline loops: CDR1 SGHTA, CDR2 FQGTGA. The CDR3 runs 18 residues. DNA of the CDR3: TGTGCCAGCAGCTTAAAAGCGGGGGGAGGACTGCCTCAAGAGACCCAGTACTTC. It translates to CASSLKAGGGLPQETQYF.

There are a few counts of this clonotype. The chain joins TRBV20-1 to TRBJ2-7; 9 nucleotides align to TRBD1. CDR1 and CDR2 (germline): DFQATT, SNEGSKA (reference sequence). There are 16 residues in the CDR3. J lost 1 base, V lost 3 bases, and 10 bases had no gene match. In DNA form, the CDR3 reads TGCAGTGCTAGTTCATCACAGGGGGCATGGTCCTACGAGCAGTACTTC. Its translation is CSASSSQGAWSYEQYF.

This clonotype was picked up a small number of times. The chain has TRBV4-3 and TRBJ2-6, with 8 bases fitting TRBD1. V was pared by 4 bases and J by 8 bases, with 4 bases of the junction left unmatched. The V gene's germline CDR1 is LGHNA and CDR2 YSLEER. The CDR3 runs 14 residues. CDR3 sequence: CASSPRDRTNVLTF. Here the CDR3 DNA reads TGCGCCAGCAGCCCCCGGGACAGGACCAACGTCCTGACTTTC.

As concerns this clonotype: A much larger clone differs from this one at a single base, so this may be a read error. The chain couples TRBV27 to TRBJ2-4, with TRBD1 as a possible D gene (5 bases). Germline loops: CDR1 MNHEY, CDR2 SMNVEV (reference sequence). V was trimmed by 5 bases and J by 6 bases, leaving 14 bases between them. The CDR3 has 14 residues. CDR3 loop: CASSVDRMGNIQYF. CDR3 sequence (DNA): TGTGCCAGCAGTGTAGACAGAATGGGAAACATTCAGTACTTC.

V gene TRBV29-1 combines with J gene TRBJ2-5, with TRBD2 identical over 8 bases. The germline V gene encodes CDR1 SQVTM and CDR2 ANQGSEA. V shed 6 bases and J 11 bases; nucleotides not matched to a gene: 14. The CDR3 spans 13 residues. Written as DNA, the CDR3 is TGCAGCGTGGGACTAGGTGGTTGGAATGAGCAGTACTTC. Translation: CSVGLGGWNEQYF. Together with reference TRBV29-1 and TRBJ2-5, the CDR3 gives the full variable domain: SAVISQKPSRDICQRGTSLTIQCQVDSQVTMMFWYRQQPGQSLTLIATANQGSEATYESGFVIDKFPISRPNLTFSTLTVSNMSPEDSSIYLCSVGLGGWNEQYFGPGTRLLVL.